What follows is one T cell receptor beta chain and its context. Its antigen is not identified. Produced via immunoSEQ multiplex PCR; TCRdb's table is partial and in-frame only. The table has more than 200,000 clones, 79% seen once. The CDR3 totals 13 residues. J was trimmed by 7 bases and V by 4 bases; bases with no gene match: 5. Germline V CDR1 and CDR2: GTSNPN, SVGIG (reference sequence). This sample is drawn from a study of cytotoxic CD8 clonotypes in ibrutinib-treated CLL. Turning to the study itself: Response sampling occurred after a median 12 months of treatment (range 6 to 36).

The study's findings and limits: The public clonotypes identified were infrequent and showed contraction or stability on treatment.

Sequenced material: PBMCs, taken after 12 months of ibrutinib treatment. This chain joins TRBV30 and TRBJ1-1, with TRBD1 matching over 11 bases. The sequence was obtained from a human donor with chronic lymphocytic leukemia. The DNA for the CDR3 is TGTGCCTGGAAAAGGACAGGGGGCTTTGAAGCTTTCTTT. It translates to CAWKRTGGFEAFF.